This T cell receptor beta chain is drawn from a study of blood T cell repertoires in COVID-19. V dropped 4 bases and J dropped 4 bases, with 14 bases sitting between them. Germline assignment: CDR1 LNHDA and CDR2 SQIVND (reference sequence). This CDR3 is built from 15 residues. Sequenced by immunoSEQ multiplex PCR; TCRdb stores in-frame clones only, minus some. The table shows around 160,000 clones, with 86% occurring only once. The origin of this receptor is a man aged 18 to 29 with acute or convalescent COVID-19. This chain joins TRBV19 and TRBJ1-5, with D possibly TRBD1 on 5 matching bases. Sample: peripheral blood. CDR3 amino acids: CASSTRGTANQPQHF. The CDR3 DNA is TGTGCCAGTAGTACCCGCGGGACGGCAAATCAGCCCCAGCATTTT.